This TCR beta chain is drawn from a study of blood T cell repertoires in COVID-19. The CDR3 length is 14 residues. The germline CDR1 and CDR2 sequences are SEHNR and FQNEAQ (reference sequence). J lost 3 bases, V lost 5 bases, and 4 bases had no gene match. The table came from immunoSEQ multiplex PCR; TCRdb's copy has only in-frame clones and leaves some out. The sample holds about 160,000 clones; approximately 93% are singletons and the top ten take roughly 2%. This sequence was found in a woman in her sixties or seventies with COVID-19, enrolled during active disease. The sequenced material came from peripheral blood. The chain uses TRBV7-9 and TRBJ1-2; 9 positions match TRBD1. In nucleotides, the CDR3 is TGTGCCAGCAGCCGGACAGGGGTGGACTATGGCTACACCTTC. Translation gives CASSRTGVDYGYTF.